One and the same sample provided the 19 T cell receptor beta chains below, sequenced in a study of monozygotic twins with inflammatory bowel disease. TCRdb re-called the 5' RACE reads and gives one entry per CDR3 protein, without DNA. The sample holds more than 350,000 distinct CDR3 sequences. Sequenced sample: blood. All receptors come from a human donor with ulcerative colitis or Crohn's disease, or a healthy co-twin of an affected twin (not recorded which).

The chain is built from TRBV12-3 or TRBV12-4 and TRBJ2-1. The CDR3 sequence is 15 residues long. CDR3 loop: CASSSRQESYNEQFF.

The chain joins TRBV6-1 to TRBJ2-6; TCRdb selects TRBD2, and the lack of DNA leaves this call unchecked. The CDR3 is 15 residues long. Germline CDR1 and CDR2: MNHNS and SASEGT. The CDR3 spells CASTSGGNGANVLTF.

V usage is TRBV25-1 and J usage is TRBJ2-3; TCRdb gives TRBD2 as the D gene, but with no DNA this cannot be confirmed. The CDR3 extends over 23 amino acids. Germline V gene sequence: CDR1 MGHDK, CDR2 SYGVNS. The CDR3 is CASSEWASASSGNGERGTDTQYF.

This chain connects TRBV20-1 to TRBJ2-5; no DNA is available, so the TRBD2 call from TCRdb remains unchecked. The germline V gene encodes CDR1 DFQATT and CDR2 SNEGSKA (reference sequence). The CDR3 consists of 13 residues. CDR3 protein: CSLRAGYQETQYF.

CDR3: CASSSDRDVLTF. V gene TRBV5-1 combines with J gene TRBJ2-6. This CDR3 has 12 residues. Germline values: CDR1 SGHRS, CDR2 YFSETQ.

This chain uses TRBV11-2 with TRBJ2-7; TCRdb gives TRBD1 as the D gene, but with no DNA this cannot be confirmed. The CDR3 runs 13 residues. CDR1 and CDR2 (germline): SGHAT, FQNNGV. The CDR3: CASSFQDRAEQYF. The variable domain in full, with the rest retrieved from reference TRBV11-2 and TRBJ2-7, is EAGVAQSPRYKIIEKRQSVAFWCNPISGHATLYWYQQILGQGPKLLIQFQNNGVVDDSQLPKDRFSAERLKGVDSTLKIQPAKLEDSAVYLCASSFQDRAEQYFGPGTRLTVT.

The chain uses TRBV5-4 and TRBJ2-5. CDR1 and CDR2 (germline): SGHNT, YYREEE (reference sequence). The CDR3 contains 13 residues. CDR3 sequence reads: CASSSPSEETQYF.

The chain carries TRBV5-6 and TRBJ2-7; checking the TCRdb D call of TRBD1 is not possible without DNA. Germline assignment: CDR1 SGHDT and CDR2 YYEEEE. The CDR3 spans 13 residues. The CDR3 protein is CASSLDLSPEQYF. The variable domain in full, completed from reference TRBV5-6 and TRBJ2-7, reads DAGVTQSPTHLIKTRGQQVTLRCSPKSGHDTVSWYQQALGQGPQFIFQYYEEEERQRGNFPDRFSGHQFPNYSSELNVNALLLGDSALYLCASSLDLSPEQYFGPGTRLTVT.

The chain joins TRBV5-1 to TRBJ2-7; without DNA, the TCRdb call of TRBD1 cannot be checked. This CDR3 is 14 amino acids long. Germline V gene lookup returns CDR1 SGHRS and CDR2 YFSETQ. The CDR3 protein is CASSLRGDAYEQYF.

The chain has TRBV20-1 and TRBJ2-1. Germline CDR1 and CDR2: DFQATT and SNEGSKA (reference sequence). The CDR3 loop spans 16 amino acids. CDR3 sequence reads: CSARDILAGYYNEQFF.

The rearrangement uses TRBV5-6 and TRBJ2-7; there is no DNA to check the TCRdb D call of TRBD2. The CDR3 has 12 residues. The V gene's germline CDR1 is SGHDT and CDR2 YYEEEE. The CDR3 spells CASREGRGEQYF.

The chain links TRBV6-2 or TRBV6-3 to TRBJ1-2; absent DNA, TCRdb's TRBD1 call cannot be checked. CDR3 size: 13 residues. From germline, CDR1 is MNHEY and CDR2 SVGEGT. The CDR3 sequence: CASRDRGWSGYTF.

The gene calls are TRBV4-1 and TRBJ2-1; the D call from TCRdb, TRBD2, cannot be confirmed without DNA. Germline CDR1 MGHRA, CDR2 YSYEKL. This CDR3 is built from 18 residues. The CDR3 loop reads CASSQDWRTSGSVNEQFF.

CDR3 sequence: CAISGQTNEKLFF. The J gene is TRBJ1-4, the V gene TRBV10-3. The length of the CDR3 is 13 residues. From germline, CDR1 is ENHRY and CDR2 SYGVKD.

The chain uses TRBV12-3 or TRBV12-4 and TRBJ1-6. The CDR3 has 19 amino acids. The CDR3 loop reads CASSPSPSAADLTNSPLHF.

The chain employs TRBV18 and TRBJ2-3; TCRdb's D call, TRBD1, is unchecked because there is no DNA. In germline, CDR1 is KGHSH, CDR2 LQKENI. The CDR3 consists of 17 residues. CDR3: CASSPGTGTLTTDTQYF.

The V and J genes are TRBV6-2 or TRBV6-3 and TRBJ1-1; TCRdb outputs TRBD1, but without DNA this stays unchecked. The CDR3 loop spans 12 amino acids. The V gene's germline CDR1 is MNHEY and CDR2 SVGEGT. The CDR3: CASKSQGTEAFF.

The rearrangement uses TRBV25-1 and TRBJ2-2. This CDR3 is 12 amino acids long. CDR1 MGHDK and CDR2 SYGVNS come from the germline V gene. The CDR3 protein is CASSLYTGELFF.

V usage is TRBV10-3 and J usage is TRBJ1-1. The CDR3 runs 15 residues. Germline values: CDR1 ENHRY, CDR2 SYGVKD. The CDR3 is CAISAGREQATEAFF.